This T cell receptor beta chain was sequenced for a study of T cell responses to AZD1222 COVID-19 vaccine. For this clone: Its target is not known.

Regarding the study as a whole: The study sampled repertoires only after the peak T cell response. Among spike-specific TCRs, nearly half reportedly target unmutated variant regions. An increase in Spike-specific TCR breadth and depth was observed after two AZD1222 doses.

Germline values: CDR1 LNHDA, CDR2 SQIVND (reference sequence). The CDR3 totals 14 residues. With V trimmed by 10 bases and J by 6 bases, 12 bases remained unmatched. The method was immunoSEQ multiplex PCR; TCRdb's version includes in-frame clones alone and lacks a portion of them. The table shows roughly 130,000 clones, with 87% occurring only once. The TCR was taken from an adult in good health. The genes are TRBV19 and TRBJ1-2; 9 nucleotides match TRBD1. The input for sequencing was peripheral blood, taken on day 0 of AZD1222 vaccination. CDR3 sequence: CATLWTGDFHGYTF. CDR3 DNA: TGTGCCACCCTATGGACAGGGGATTTCCATGGCTACACCTTC.